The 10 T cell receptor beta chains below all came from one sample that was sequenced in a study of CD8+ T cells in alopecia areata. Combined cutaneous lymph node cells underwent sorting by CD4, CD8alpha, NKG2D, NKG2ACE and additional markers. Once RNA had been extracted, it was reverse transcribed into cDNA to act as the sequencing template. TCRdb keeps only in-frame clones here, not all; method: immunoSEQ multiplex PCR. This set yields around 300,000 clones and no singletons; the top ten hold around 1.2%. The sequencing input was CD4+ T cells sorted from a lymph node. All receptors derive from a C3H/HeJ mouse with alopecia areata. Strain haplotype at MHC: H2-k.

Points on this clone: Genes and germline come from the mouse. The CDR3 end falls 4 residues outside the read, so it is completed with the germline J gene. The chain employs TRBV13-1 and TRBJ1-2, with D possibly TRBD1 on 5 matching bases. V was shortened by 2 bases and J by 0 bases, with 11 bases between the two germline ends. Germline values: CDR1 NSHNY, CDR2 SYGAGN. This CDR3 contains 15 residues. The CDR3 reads CASSDGREPNSDYTF. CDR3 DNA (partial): TGTGCCAGCAGTGACGGCAGGGAGCCAAACTCC.

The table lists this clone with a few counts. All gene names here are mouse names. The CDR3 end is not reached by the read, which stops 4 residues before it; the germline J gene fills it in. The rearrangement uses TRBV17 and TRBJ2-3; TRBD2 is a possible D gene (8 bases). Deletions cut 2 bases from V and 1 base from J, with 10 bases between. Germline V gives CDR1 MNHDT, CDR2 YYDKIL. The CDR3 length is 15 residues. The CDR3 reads CASSRQGGRAETLYF. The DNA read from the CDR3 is TGTGCTAGCAGTAGACAGGGGGGGCGTGCAGAA.

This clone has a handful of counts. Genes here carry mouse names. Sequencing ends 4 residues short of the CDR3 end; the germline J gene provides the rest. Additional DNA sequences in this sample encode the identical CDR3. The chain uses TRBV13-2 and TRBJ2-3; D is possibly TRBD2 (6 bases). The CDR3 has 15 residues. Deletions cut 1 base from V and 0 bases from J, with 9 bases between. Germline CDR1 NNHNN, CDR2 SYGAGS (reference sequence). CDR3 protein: CASGDWGSSAETLYF. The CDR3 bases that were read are TGTGCCAGCGGTGATTGGGGGTCTAGTGCAGAA.

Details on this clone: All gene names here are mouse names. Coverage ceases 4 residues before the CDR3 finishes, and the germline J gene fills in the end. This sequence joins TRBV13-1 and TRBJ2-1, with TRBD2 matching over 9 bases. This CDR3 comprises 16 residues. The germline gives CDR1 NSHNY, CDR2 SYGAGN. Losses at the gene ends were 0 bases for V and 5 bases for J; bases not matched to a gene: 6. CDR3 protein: CASSDASDWGHAEQFF. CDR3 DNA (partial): TGTGCCAGCAGTGATGCATCGGACTGGGGTCATGCT.

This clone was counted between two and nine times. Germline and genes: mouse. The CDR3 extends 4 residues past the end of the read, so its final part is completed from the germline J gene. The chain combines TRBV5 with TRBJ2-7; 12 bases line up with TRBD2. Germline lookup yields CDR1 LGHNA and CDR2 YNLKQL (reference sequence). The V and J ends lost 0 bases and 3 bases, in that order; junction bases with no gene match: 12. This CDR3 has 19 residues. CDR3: CASSQEDWGGPFPYYEQYF. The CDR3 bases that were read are TGTGCCAGCAGCCAAGAAGACTGGGGGGGCCCTTTTCCCTACTAT.

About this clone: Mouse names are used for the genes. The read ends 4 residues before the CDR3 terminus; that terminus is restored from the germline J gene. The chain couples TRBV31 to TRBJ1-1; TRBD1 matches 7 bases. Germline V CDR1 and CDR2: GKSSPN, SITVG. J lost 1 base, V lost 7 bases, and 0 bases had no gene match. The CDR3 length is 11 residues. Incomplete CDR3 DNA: TGTGCCTACAGGGGAAACACA. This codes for CAYRGNT. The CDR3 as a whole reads CAYRGNTEVFF.

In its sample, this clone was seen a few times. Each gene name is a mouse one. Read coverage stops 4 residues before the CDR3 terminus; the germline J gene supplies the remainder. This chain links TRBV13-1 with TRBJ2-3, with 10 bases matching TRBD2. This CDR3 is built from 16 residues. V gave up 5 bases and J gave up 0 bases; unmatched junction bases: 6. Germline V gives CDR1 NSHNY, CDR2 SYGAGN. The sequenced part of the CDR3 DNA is TGTGCCAGCAGGTCGGGACTGGGGTTTAGTGCAGAA. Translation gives CASRSGLGFSAE. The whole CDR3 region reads CASRSGLGFSAETLYF.

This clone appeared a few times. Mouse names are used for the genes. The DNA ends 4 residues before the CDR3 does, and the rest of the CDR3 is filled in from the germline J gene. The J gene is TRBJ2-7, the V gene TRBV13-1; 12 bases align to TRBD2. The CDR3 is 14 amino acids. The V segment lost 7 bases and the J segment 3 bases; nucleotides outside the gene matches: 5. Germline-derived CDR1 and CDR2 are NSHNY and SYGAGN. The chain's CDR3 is CASGDWGAFYEQYF. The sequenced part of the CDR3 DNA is TGTGCCAGCGGGGACTGGGGGGCGTTCTAT.

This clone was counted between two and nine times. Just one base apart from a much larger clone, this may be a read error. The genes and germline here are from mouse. The CDR3 here is CASMTGNYAEQFF. The CDR3 DNA, read in part, is TGTGCCAGCATGACAGGGAACTATGCT. The chain joins TRBV13-3 to TRBJ2-1; 7 positions match TRBD1. The read stops 4 residues short of the end of the CDR3; the missing end is completed from the germline J gene. The V gene end was trimmed by 6 bases and the J gene end by 1 base; junction bases not matched to a gene: 1. This CDR3 is 13 amino acids long. Germline V gives CDR1 NNHDY, CDR2 SYVADS.

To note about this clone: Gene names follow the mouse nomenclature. CDR3: CASSDGLGGDQDTQYF. Incomplete CDR3 DNA: TGTGCCAGCAGTGATGGACTGGGGGGGGACCAAGAC. The genes are TRBV13-1 and TRBJ2-5; TRBD2 matches 11 bases. The CDR3 end lies 4 residues beyond the end of the read and is filled in from the germline J gene. This CDR3 region has 16 residues. With V trimmed by 0 bases and J by 1 base, 1 base remained unmatched. CDR1 and CDR2 (germline): NSHNY, SYGAGN.